These 9 T cell receptor beta chains came from one sample sequenced in a study of PD-1 blockade in classical Hodgkin lymphoma. Libraries were prepared by immunoSEQ multiplex PCR; TCRdb keeps only in-frame clonotypes and omits some of them. The data contain 25,000 to 30,000 clones, almost 85% of them singletons. The time point was: cycle 4 day 1 (C4D1), after 5 to 7 weeks of nivolumab. No patient escaped relapse after autologous stem cell transplantation, and brentuximab vedotin exposure varied. Specimen: peripheral blood mononuclear cells (PBMCs), collected before the fourth cycle of nivolumab. These receptors were obtained from a human donor with classical Hodgkin lymphoma.

This clone has just a few counts. This chain uses TRBV6-6 with TRBJ1-4; D not certain. This CDR3 is built from 15 residues. V was shortened by 1 base and J by 0 bases, with 6 bases between the two germline ends. The germline gives CDR1 MNHNY, CDR2 SVGAGI (reference sequence). CDR3 sequence: CASSYFPTTNEKLFF. The CDR3 DNA reads TGTGCCAGCAGTTACTTCCCGACAACTAATGAAAAACTGTTTTTT.

J is TRBJ1-2 and V is TRBV6-5; D may be TRBD1 (5 bases). This CDR3 has 11 residues. CDR1 is MNHEY and CDR2 is SVGAGI in the germline V gene. V was clipped by 5 bases and J by 8 bases, with 9 bases between them. The CDR3 reads CASSPGQGYTF. CDR3 sequence (DNA): TGTGCCAGCAGTCCAGGGCAAGGCTACACCTTC.

V is TRBV5-1 and J is TRBJ2-2, with D perhaps TRBD2 (6 bases). This CDR3 spans 14 amino acids. Trimming pared 2 bases from V and 7 bases from J, leaving 12 bases between. The germline V gene has CDR1 SGHRS and CDR2 YFSETQ. The CDR3, as DNA: TGCGCCAGCAGCTTAATAACGGGGGTCGGGGAGCTGTTTTTT. Protein product: CASSLITGVGELFF.

The genes are TRBV25-1 and TRBJ1-6; no clear D gene. Trimming took off 5 bases at V and 3 bases at J, with 5 bases between the two ends. The CDR3 sequence is 13 residues long. In germline, CDR1 is MGHDK, CDR2 SYGVNS. CDR3 sequence reads: CASSQDYNSPLHF. In DNA form, the CDR3 reads TGTGCCAGCAGTCAGGACTATAATTCACCCCTCCACTTT.

This clone was observed once. The chain combines TRBV7-9 with TRBJ2-1, with a possible D match to TRBD2 (5 bases). CDR1 and CDR2 (germline): SEHNR, FQNEAQ (reference sequence). The length of the CDR3 is 15 residues. V was trimmed by 0 bases and J by 2 bases, leaving 8 bases between them. The CDR3 spells CASSLAYGAYNEQFF. The CDR3 DNA reads as TGTGCCAGCAGCTTAGCCTACGGGGCCTACAATGAGCAGTTCTTC.

The chain combines TRBV7-9 with TRBJ2-5; no clear D. In germline, CDR1 is SEHNR, CDR2 FQNEAQ (reference sequence). The CDR3 covers 13 residues. Trimming took off 5 bases at V and 1 base at J, with 8 bases between the two ends. The CDR3 sequence: CASSPGSQETQYF. The CDR3 DNA reads TGTGCCAGCAGCCCAGGCTCCCAAGAGACCCAGTACTTC.

V usage is TRBV7-9 and J usage is TRBJ1-5; 8 bases align to TRBD1. The CDR3 has 16 residues. Germline V gene sequence: CDR1 SEHNR, CDR2 FQNEAQ (reference sequence). V lost 5 bases, J lost 1 base, and 7 bases stayed unmatched. Here the CDR3 reads CASSKAGQGSNQPQHF. CDR3 nucleotide sequence: TGTGCCAGCAGCAAAGCCGGACAGGGCAGCAATCAGCCCCAGCATTTT. Supplemented by reference TRBV7-9 and TRBJ1-5, the full variable domain reads DTGVSQNPRHKITKRGQNVTFRCDPISEHNRLYWYRQTLGQGPEFLTYFQNEAQLEKSRLLSDRFSAERPKGSFSTLEIQRTEQGDSAMYLCASSKAGQGSNQPQHFGDGTRLSIL.

This rearrangement joins TRBV2 to TRBJ2-5; 12 bases map to TRBD2. J lost 1 base, V lost 7 bases, and 10 bases had no gene match. Germline V lookup: CDR1 SNHLY, CDR2 FYNNEI. This CDR3 is built from 17 residues. The CDR3 DNA is TGTGCCAGCACACGAGGGGTGACTAGCGGGGGCCAAGAGACCCAGTACTTC. It specifies CASTRGVTSGGQETQYF.

A single count supports this clone. V gene TRBV6-4 combines with J gene TRBJ1-2; 7 nucleotides agree with TRBD1. The junction had 12 bases not matched to a gene; V was cut back by 5 bases and J by 6 bases. Germline V gene lookup returns CDR1 MRHNA and CDR2 SNTAGT. The CDR3 loop spans 15 amino acids. The CDR3 here is CASSSTSGTVDGYTF. The CDR3, as DNA: TGTGCCAGCAGTTCTACTTCCGGGACAGTGGATGGCTACACCTTC.